The 20 T cell receptor beta chains below all came from one sample that was sequenced in a study of CD8+ T cells in alopecia areata. Sample treatment: oral pan-JAK inhibitor, 5-10 mg twice daily. Reverse transcription of extracted RNA yielded cDNA, which provided the sequencing template. Here immunoSEQ multiplex PCR was the method, and the copy in TCRdb shows in-frame clones only, minus some. In the table there are fewer than 250,000 clones, 50% to 70% of which are singletons. Specimen: CD4+ T cells sorted from blood, collected at week 49, from a patient treated with tofacitinib. The receptor source for this set is a human donor with alopecia areata.

This clone came up a few times. The chain has TRBV5-1 and TRBJ1-1; a possible D gene is TRBD1 (5 bases). This CDR3 contains 14 residues. The ends were cut back, 0 bases at V and 2 bases at J, with 8 bases in the middle. Germline V gene lookup returns CDR1 SGHRS and CDR2 YFSETQ. The CDR3 region has the DNA TGCGCCAGCAGCTTGGACAGGATAAACACTGAAGCTTTCTTT. Translation: CASSLDRINTEAFF.

The chain combines TRBV27 with TRBJ1-5, with TRBD1 as a possible D gene (6 bases). CDR3 length: 15 amino acids. V shed 6 bases and J shed 9 bases, with 21 bases lying between them. The V gene's germline CDR1 is MNHEY and CDR2 SMNVEV (reference sequence). For the CDR3, the DNA is TGTGCCAGCAGGGAAGACGGGACAAGAGTCGGGCCCCAGCATTTT. Translated: CASREDGTRVGPQHF.

This clone has just one count. J is TRBJ2-7 and V is TRBV5-6, with D perhaps TRBD1 (5 bases). V lost 0 bases, J lost 0 bases, and 10 bases lay in between. The CDR3 extends over 15 amino acids. The germline CDR1 and CDR2 sequences are SGHDT and YYEEEE. The CDR3 protein is CASSLGTLSSYEQYF. The CDR3 DNA follows: TGTGCCAGCAGCTTGGGGACACTGAGCTCCTACGAGCAGTACTTC.

The chain carries TRBV7-2 and TRBJ2-7, with TRBD1 matching 9 bases. Looked up from germline, CDR1 is SGHTA and CDR2 is FQGNSA. CDR3 length: 15 residues. The junction had 14 bases not matched to a gene; V was cut back by 6 bases and J by 8 bases. Written as DNA, the CDR3 is TGTGCCAGCAGACCAGGACCGGGACAGGGAGCAAAGCAGTACTTC. Its protein is CASRPGPGQGAKQYF.

This clone was counted only a few times. The V gene is TRBV28, the J gene TRBJ2-2, with 9 nucleotides matching TRBD1. Per germline, CDR1 MDHEN and CDR2 SYDVKM. Unmatched junction bases numbered 0, after V lost 5 bases and J lost 2 bases. The CDR3 spans 14 residues. The CDR3 sequence: CASSTGGNTGELFF. The CDR3 coding sequence is TGTGCCAGCAGTACAGGGGGCAACACCGGGGAGCTGTTTTTT.

The chain employs TRBV30 and TRBJ2-3; 9 nucleotides line up with TRBD2. The CDR3 has 15 residues. CDR1 and CDR2 (germline): GTSNPN, SVGIG (reference sequence). The V segment lost 2 bases and the J segment 1 base; nucleotides outside the gene matches: 4. The CDR3 loop reads CAWSPAGGRTDTQYF. CDR3 nucleotide sequence: TGTGCCTGGAGTCCAGCGGGGGGCCGCACAGATACGCAGTATTTT.

The chain joins TRBV19 to TRBJ2-5; weak D call: TRBD2 (6 bases). Trimming removed 6 bases from V and 2 bases from J, with 16 bases in between. The CDR3 is 15 amino acids. The germline V gene encodes CDR1 LNHDA and CDR2 SQIVND (reference sequence). For the CDR3, the DNA is TGTGCCAGTAGCCCGACGGGACTCACTCAAGAGACCCAGTACTTC. It yields the protein CASSPTGLTQETQYF. The full variable domain, completed using reference TRBV19 and TRBJ2-5, is DGGITQSPKYLFRKEGQNVTLSCEQNLNHDAMYWYRQDPGQGLRLIYYSQIVNDFQKGDIAEGYSVSREKKESFPLTVTSAQKNPTAFYLCASSPTGLTQETQYFGPGTRLLVL.

J is TRBJ2-5 and V is TRBV9; D may be TRBD2 (6 bases). The CDR3 runs 13 residues. V lost 10 bases and J 4 bases, leaving 17 bases between the germline ends. Germline CDR1 reads SGDLS; CDR2 reads YYNGEE. The CDR3 DNA sequence: TGTGCCTCAGCACGTCGGGGGATAGAGACCCAGTACTTC. As protein: CASARRGIETQYF.

With respect to this clone: The sample holds other DNA sequences that translate to the same CDR3. This chain links TRBV7-2 with TRBJ1-5; no firm D call. V was cut by 1 base and J by 1 base, with 5 bases left in between. Per germline, CDR1 SGHTA and CDR2 FQGNSA. The CDR3 has 14 residues. CDR3 sequence reads: CASSLGRSNQPQHF. CDR3 bases: TGTGCCAGCAGCTTAGGGAGAAGCAATCAGCCCCAGCATTTT.

The CDR3 DNA sequence: TGTGCCACTAGCGGGCCCCATGAAAAACTGTTTTTT. Encoded protein: CATSGPHEKLFF. The V and J genes are TRBV7-2 and TRBJ1-4; no clear D gene. The V gene lost 10 bases and the J gene lost 6 bases, with 12 bases spanning the gap. This CDR3 is 12 amino acids long. The germline V gene has CDR1 SGHTA and CDR2 FQGNSA.

This chain links TRBV2 with TRBJ2-4; 7 bases are shared with TRBD2. CDR1 and CDR2 (germline): SNHLY, FYNNEI. CDR3 size: 17 residues. With 1 base clipped from V and 2 bases from J, the junction kept 8 bases outside the gene matches. The CDR3 region is CASSEVGGRLTKNIQYF. In nucleotides, the CDR3 is TGTGCCAGCAGTGAAGTGGGAGGGCGTTTGACCAAAAACATTCAGTACTTC.

The chain uses TRBV5-6 and TRBJ1-2, with TRBD1 matching 8 bases. The CDR3 is 15 residues long. Looked up from germline, CDR1 is SGHDT and CDR2 is YYEEEE. V lost 6 bases, J lost 4 bases, and 11 bases stayed unmatched. CDR3 in DNA: TGTGCCAGCATCCCGACAGGGGCGGACCGCTATGGCTACACCTTC. This translates into CASIPTGADRYGYTF.

The V gene is TRBV29-1, the J gene TRBJ1-2; D uncertain. From germline, CDR1 is SQVTM and CDR2 ANQGSEA. This CDR3 spans 11 amino acids. V was pared by 5 bases and J by 6 bases, with 10 bases between. CDR3 in amino acids: CSVWAAHGYTF. The CDR3 nucleotides are TGCAGCGTTTGGGCAGCCCATGGCTACACCTTC. The variable domain in full, with the rest retrieved from reference TRBV29-1 and TRBJ1-2, is SAVISQKPSRDICQRGTSLTIQCQVDSQVTMMFWYRQQPGQSLTLIATANQGSEATYESGFVIDKFPISRPNLTFSTLTVSNMSPEDSSIYLCSVWAAHGYTFGSGTRLTVV.

This chain joins TRBV29-1 and TRBJ2-7; D remains unclear. In germline, CDR1 is SQVTM, CDR2 ANQGSEA. CDR3 size: 11 residues. V was trimmed by 3 bases and J by 4 bases, leaving 7 bases between them. The CDR3 DNA sequence: TGCAGCGTTGAGGAGAGATACGAGCAGTACTTC. This encodes CSVEERYEQYF.

This clone has a handful of counts. The chain carries TRBV4-2 and TRBJ2-2, with a weak D call TRBD2 (6 bases). The V gene lost 4 bases and the J gene lost 6 bases, with 9 bases spanning the gap. Germline CDR1 LGHNA, CDR2 YNFKEQ. The CDR3 is 13 residues long. The CDR3 nucleotides are TGTGCCAGCAGCCGCCCGGGGGCCGGGGAGCTGTTTTTT. Residues: CASSRPGAGELFF.

The V and J genes are TRBV29-1 and TRBJ2-2; 8 positions match TRBD2. After removal of 5 bases from V and 4 bases from J, the junction contained 12 bases not matched to a gene. The CDR3 is 16 amino acids. Germline loops: CDR1 SQVTM, CDR2 ANQGSEA. The CDR3 protein is CSVLELAGSGTGELFF. DNA of the CDR3: TGCAGCGTTCTCGAGTTAGCGGGGTCGGGCACCGGGGAGCTGTTTTTT.

The genes are TRBV7-3 and TRBJ2-1; the match to TRBD2 covers 8 bases. CDR3 size: 15 residues. Germline V gene data show CDR1 as SGHTA and CDR2 as FQGTGA. Trimming cost V 4 bases and J 9 bases; bases outside gene matches: 11. CDR3 amino acids: CASSSTTTSDGEQFF. The DNA of the CDR3 is TGTGCCAGCAGCTCGACAACGACTAGCGACGGTGAGCAGTTCTTC.

V gene TRBV4-3 combines with J gene TRBJ1-6; D gene ambiguous. Trimming left V 4 bases short and J 10 bases short, with 17 bases between. The germline CDR1 and CDR2 sequences are LGHNA and YSLEER. The CDR3 has 15 amino acids. The CDR3 DNA reads TGCGCCAGCAGCCTCGTAACGCCGGCAGAATCACCCCTCCACTTT. This gives the protein CASSLVTPAESPLHF.

This clone came up a few times. The J gene is TRBJ2-3, the V gene TRBV25-1; 14 nucleotides match TRBD2. The CDR3 consists of 17 residues. V was pared by 1 base and J by 2 bases, with 2 bases of the junction left unmatched. Germline V CDR1 and CDR2: MGHDK, SYGVNS. CDR3 DNA: TGTGCCAGCAGTGAATTGGGACTAGCGGGGGTCACAGATACGCAGTATTTT. Its translation is CASSELGLAGVTDTQYF.

The CDR3 loop is CSASWEGYGYTF. The DNA for the CDR3 is TGCAGCGCCAGTTGGGAGGGATACGGCTACACCTTC. This chain links TRBV29-1 with TRBJ1-2; D unresolved. CDR1 and CDR2 (germline): SQVTM, ANQGSEA. This CDR3 spans 12 amino acids. The V gene lost 7 bases and the J gene lost 8 bases, with 17 bases spanning the gap.